This T cell receptor beta chain was found in a study of blood T cell repertoires in COVID-19. Study-level background: The analysed material was cDNA or gDNA that came from T cells, B-cell-depleted T cells, or PBMCs.

How the authors handled the data: Reference gene primer amplification yielded estimated nucleated cell counts. Repertoires were generated with immunoSEQ multiplex PCR, while TCRdb's copy carries only in-frame clones and drops some. V and J calls and clone size are copied from that table; D and trimming were computed from the DNA. The sample records 310,000 or so clones, 75% to 90% being singletons. Cohort 3 donors were reported recovered after two negative PCRs, clearance, or symptom resolution. The CDR3 is 17 residues long. CDR1 is MNHEY, CDR2 SMNVEV, per germline (reference sequence). V lost 4 bases, J lost 0 bases, and 8 bases stayed unmatched.

The TCR originated in a woman in her 40s who had recovered from COVID-19. The chain combines TRBV27 with TRBJ2-3, with 9 bases identical to TRBD1. Specimen: PBMCs or T cells enriched from blood (not recorded which). CDR3 loop: CASSYRGPRTSTDTQYF. CDR3 sequence (DNA): TGTGCCAGCAGTTACAGGGGGCCCAGGACTAGCACAGATACGCAGTATTTT.